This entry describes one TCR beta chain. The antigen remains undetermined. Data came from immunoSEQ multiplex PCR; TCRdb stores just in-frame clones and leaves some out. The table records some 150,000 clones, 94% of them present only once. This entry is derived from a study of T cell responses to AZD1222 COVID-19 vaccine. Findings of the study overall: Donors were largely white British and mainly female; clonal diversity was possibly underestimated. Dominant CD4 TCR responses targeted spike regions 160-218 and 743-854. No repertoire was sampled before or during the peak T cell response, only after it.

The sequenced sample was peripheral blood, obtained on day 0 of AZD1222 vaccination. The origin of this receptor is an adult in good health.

The CDR3 region has the DNA TGTGCCATCAGTGAGTCAGTGGTGCAGGGACGGGGAGGCTACACCTTC. Its protein product is CAISESVVQGRGGYTF. V gene TRBV10-3 combines with J gene TRBJ1-2; TRBD1 might be the D (5 bases). Germline CDR1 and CDR2: ENHRY and SYGVKD. Trimming cost V 0 bases and J 8 bases, with 19 bases left between them. CDR3 size: 16 residues.